This TCR beta chain came from a study of shared clonotypes between healthy human individuals. Original methodology: Junction-only immunoSEQ sequences carried no quality scores, so filtering differed. Sequencing used immunoSEQ multiplex PCR; TCRdb keeps in-frame clones, though not all of them. V and J calls and clone size follow that table, whereas D and trimming were derived from the DNA. The table lists roughly 500,000 clones, roughly 95% of them singletons. Between the trimmed V and J ends, which lost 2 bases and 0 bases, there was a span of 9 bases. This CDR3 contains 14 residues. Germline CDR1 SGHDT, CDR2 YYEEEE. As for this clone: Its antigen is as yet unknown.

Findings and limits, study-wide: Exclusively blood specimens were collected; tissue repertoires likely differ.

The receptor comes from a woman in her twenties or thirties in good health. This chain joins TRBV5-6 and TRBJ2-7; weak D call: TRBD1 (5 bases). Sequences were obtained from naive CD4+ T cells sorted from blood. Subset meaning: CD45RA+ positively selected. The chain's CDR3 is CASSLQAGSYEQYF. The CDR3 DNA reads as TGTGCCAGCAGCTTACAGGCTGGCTCCTACGAGCAGTACTTC.